This entry lists 14 T cell receptor beta chains sequenced from one sample in a study of blood T cells in healthy people across ages. Next came a second PCR, run for about 7 to 12 cycles, which used a sample-barcoded 5' primer along with a J-beta primer mix. TCRdb fed the 5' RACE reads into MiXCR, producing one record per CDR3 protein. The sample comprises over 1,500,000 distinct CDR3 sequences, roughly 49% of which are singletons, and around 2.1% rests with the top ten. Sequencing used blood. These receptors originate from a woman aged 40 to 50 in good health.

This clonotype occurred a few times. CDR3 loop: CASSYRDRGADTQYF. CDR3 nucleotides: TGTGCCAGCAGCTACCGGGACAGGGGGGCAGATACGCAGTATTTT. This chain connects TRBV7-2 to TRBJ2-3; 11 bases are shared with TRBD1. Trimming cost V 4 bases and J 4 bases; bases outside gene matches: 4. Germline CDR1 and CDR2: SGHTA and FQGNSA. This CDR3 has 15 residues.

The rearrangement uses TRBV15 and TRBJ1-2, with 9 bases that match TRBD1. Germline V gene lookup returns CDR1 LNHNV and CDR2 YYDKDF (reference sequence). After removal of 8 bases from V and 6 bases from J, the junction contained 10 bases not matched to a gene. The CDR3 is 14 amino acids. This CDR3 reads CATLNRDREHGYTF. In DNA, the CDR3 is TGTGCCACCCTCAACCGGGACAGGGAACATGGCTACACCTTC.

In its sample, this clonotype was seen a few times. The rearrangement links TRBV6-2 or TRBV6-3 to TRBJ2-1; maybe TRBD1 (6 bases). Germline V gene data show CDR1 as MNHEY and CDR2 as SVGEGT. The CDR3 is 13 residues long. Trimming cost V 10 bases and J 2 bases, with 12 bases left between them. The CDR3 DNA reads as TGTGCCACTACAGGGATCGCCTACAATGAGCAGTTCTTC. This gives the protein CATTGIAYNEQFF.

The chain combines TRBV2 with TRBJ2-1; D possibly corresponds to TRBD1 (5 bases). V was shortened by 1 base and J by 9 bases, with 10 bases between the two germline ends. CDR1 SNHLY and CDR2 FYNNEI come from the germline V gene. The CDR3 length is 13 residues. The CDR3 DNA sequence: TGTGCCAGCAGTGAAGAGGGGCCAGGTGAGCAGTTCTTC. Protein: CASSEEGPGEQFF.

The chain joins TRBV3-1 to TRBJ2-1; perhaps TRBD2 as D (6 bases). Germline V gene lookup returns CDR1 LGHDT and CDR2 YNNKEL (reference sequence). The CDR3 is made up of 16 amino acids. Trimming stripped 5 bases from V and 6 bases from J, with 20 bases between. This CDR3 is CASSRRTIRLSNEQFF. The CDR3 DNA reads TGTGCCAGCAGCAGGCGGACTATCAGGTTGTCCAATGAGCAGTTCTTC.

V gene TRBV28 combines with J gene TRBJ2-7, with 9 bases identical to TRBD1. Germline CDR1 and CDR2: MDHEN and SYDVKM. V was clipped by 11 bases and J by 0 bases; unmatched bases: 14. CDR3 length: 16 residues. The CDR3 here is CAWSGTGRGSSYEQYF. CDR3 in DNA: TGTGCCTGGAGCGGGACAGGGCGCGGAAGCTCCTACGAGCAGTACTTC.

This clonotype was seen only once. The CDR3 sequence is CASSPEGREQYF. The CDR3 nucleotides are TGTGCCAGCAGCCCCGAAGGGCGAGAGCAGTACTTC. The chain is built from TRBV4-2 and TRBJ2-4; D gene ambiguous. The CDR3 extends over 12 amino acids. Deletions cut 4 bases from V and 13 bases from J, with 14 bases between. Per germline, CDR1 LGHNA and CDR2 YNFKEQ.

This clonotype was counted between two and nine times. V is TRBV28 and J is TRBJ1-2; D is perhaps TRBD1 (6 bases). Germline V gene data show CDR1 as MDHEN and CDR2 as SYDVKM. The germline V and J ends were trimmed by 5 bases and 0 bases, with 10 bases remaining between them. The CDR3 has 14 amino acids. The CDR3: CASSNRQANYGYTF. CDR3 coding DNA: TGTGCCAGCAGTAACCGACAGGCTAACTATGGCTACACCTTC.

Comments on this clonotype: One end of the junction is discordant with germline, which a read error may explain. The rearrangement links TRBV10-3 to TRBJ2-5, with D hard to call. This CDR3 contains 12 residues. CDR1 ENHRY and CDR2 SYGVKD come from the germline V gene. In DNA form, the CDR3 reads TGTGCCATCAGGGAGTCCCCAGAGACCCAGTACTTC. It is translated as CAIRESPETQYF.

DNA of the CDR3: TGTGCCACCAGTGAACACGGTTGGGGTGAGCAGTTCTTC. Amino acid sequence: CATSEHGWGEQFF. This chain links TRBV24-1 with TRBJ2-1; D call uncertain. The ends were cut back, 4 bases at V and 9 bases at J, with 12 bases in the middle. Germline CDR1 KGHDR, CDR2 SFDVKD. CDR3 length: 13 residues.

This clonotype was seen a few times. J is TRBJ2-5 and V is TRBV29-1; 10 bases fit TRBD1. Germline assignment: CDR1 SQVTM and CDR2 ANQGSEA. The trim removed 4 bases at V and 4 bases at J, leaving 6 bases unmatched. This CDR3 contains 14 residues. This CDR3 is CSVGRQGAGETQYF. CDR3 DNA sequence: TGCAGCGTTGGCCGACAGGGGGCCGGAGAGACCCAGTACTTC.

This clonotype was picked up a small number of times. The chain couples TRBV7-2 to TRBJ1-2, with 7 bases identical to TRBD1. In germline, CDR1 is SGHTA, CDR2 FQGNSA. After removal of 6 bases from V and 5 bases from J, the junction contained 9 bases not matched to a gene. This CDR3 spans 14 amino acids. CDR3 nucleotide sequence: TGTGCCAGCAGTCAGGGGACAGACTCTTATGGCTACACCTTC. It translates to CASSQGTDSYGYTF.

The chain links TRBV28 to TRBJ2-3, with TRBD1 identical over 10 bases. Germline V CDR1 and CDR2: MDHEN, SYDVKM. The V gene end was trimmed by 5 bases and the J gene end by 3 bases; junction bases not matched to a gene: 11. This CDR3 spans 17 amino acids. The CDR3 loop reads CASSTLDRGRGTDTQYF. The CDR3 DNA is TGTGCCAGCAGTACCTTAGACAGGGGGCGTGGGACAGATACGCAGTATTTT.

The V call is TRBV11-1, the J call TRBJ2-3; 10 bases map to TRBD2. The V gene's germline CDR1 is SGHAT and CDR2 FQDESV (reference sequence). With V trimmed by 3 bases and J by 4 bases, 10 bases remained unmatched. The CDR3 is made up of 17 amino acids. CDR3 sequence (DNA): TGTGCCAGCAGCTTCGTCGGGACTAGCGAAATCCCAGATACGCAGTATTTT. It specifies CASSFVGTSEIPDTQYF.